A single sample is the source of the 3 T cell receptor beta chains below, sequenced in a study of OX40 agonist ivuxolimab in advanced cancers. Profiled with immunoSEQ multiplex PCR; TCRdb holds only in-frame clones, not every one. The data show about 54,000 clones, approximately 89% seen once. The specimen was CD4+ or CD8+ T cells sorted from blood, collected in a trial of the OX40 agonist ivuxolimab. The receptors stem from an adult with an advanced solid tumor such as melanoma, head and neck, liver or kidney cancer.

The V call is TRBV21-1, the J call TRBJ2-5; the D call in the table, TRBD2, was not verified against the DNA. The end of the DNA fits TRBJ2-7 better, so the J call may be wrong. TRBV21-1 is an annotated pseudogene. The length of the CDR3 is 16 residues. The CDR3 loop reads CASSKVGREPPYEQYF. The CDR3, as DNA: TGTGCCAGCAGCAAAGTGGGGCGGGAGCCCCCCTACGAGCAGTACTTC.

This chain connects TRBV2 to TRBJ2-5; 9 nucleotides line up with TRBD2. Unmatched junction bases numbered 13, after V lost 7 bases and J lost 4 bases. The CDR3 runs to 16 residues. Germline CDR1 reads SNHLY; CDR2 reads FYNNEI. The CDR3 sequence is CASTPVGRGGSETQYF. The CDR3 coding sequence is TGTGCCAGCACTCCCGTGGGGCGGGGGGGCTCAGAGACCCAGTACTTC.

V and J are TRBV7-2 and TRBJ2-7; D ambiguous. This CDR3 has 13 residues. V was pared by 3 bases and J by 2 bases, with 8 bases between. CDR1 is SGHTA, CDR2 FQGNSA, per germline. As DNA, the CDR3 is TGTGCCAGCAGCTTTGGGCTTACCTACGAGCAGTACTTC. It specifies CASSFGLTYEQYF.